This T cell receptor beta chain is drawn from a study of blood T cell repertoires in COVID-19. Whole-study context: Donors in the United States, Italy and Spain gave samples during acute or convalescent COVID-19.

The V gene end was trimmed by 5 bases and the J gene end by 4 bases; junction bases not matched to a gene: 14. Germline V gene data show CDR1 as SGHVS and CDR2 as FQNEAQ. This CDR3 contains 18 residues. The table lists this clone with a few counts. As originally analysed: The authors estimated nucleated cell counts from reference gene primer amplification. The repertoire was sequenced with immunoSEQ multiplex PCR; TCRdb's copy has only in-frame clones and lacks some. The V and J calls and the clone size are those of that table, but D and trimming were determined from the DNA. Among approximately 71,000 clones, about 90% were seen once, and the ten largest hold 5.1%.

This TCR derives from a human donor in a cohort sampled during active COVID-19. This chain uses TRBV7-8 with TRBJ1-2, with TRBD1 matching 12 bases. Sequenced sample: peripheral blood. The CDR3 coding sequence is TGTGCCAGCAGCACTCGGACTGGGGGGACAGGGGGCCTCTATGGCTACACCTTC. This codes for CASSTRTGGTGGLYGYTF.